Shown below are 22 T cell receptor beta chains from a single sample sequenced in a study of T cell changes during pregnancy in multiple sclerosis. Produced via immunoSEQ multiplex PCR; TCRdb's table is partial and in-frame only. This table has approximately 40,000 clones, about 92% appearing once. Sample: CD8+ T cells from peripheral blood mononuclear cells, taken in the third trimester of pregnancy. The receptors were sampled from a female donor with multiple sclerosis, enrolled in a pregnancy study.

The chain uses TRBV27 and TRBJ2-3; tentatively, D is TRBD2 (6 bases). V was cut by 2 bases and J by 1 base, with 13 bases left in between. This CDR3 has 16 amino acids. Germline CDR1 and CDR2: MNHEY and SMNVEV (reference sequence). This chain's CDR3 is CASSLRELGGTDTQYF. The DNA of the CDR3 is TGTGCCAGCAGTTTACGGGAGCTGGGGGGCACAGATACGCAGTATTTT.

The V and J genes are TRBV10-3 and TRBJ2-7; 8 bases line up with TRBD1. With V trimmed by 3 bases and J by 5 bases, 6 bases remained unmatched. This CDR3 contains 14 residues. Germline V gene data show CDR1 as ENHRY and CDR2 as SYGVKD. This chain's CDR3 is CAISDLDRGDEQYF. CDR3 nucleotide sequence: TGTGCCATCAGTGACCTAGACAGGGGTGACGAGCAGTACTTC.

The genes are TRBV29-1 and TRBJ2-1; D perhaps matches TRBD1 (5 bases). V lost 6 bases, J lost 9 bases, and 15 bases lay in between. The CDR3 covers 12 residues. Germline lookup yields CDR1 SQVTM and CDR2 ANQGSEA. This CDR3 is CSVSGNWAEQFF. The CDR3 DNA sequence: TGCAGCGTGTCAGGGAATTGGGCTGAGCAGTTCTTC.

The chain uses TRBV5-4 and TRBJ2-6, with D unresolved. This CDR3 has 18 residues. Trimming pared 0 bases from V and 1 base from J, leaving 14 bases between. CDR1 SGHNT and CDR2 YYREEE come from the germline V gene (reference sequence). The CDR3 here is CASSLDFRQLSGANVLTF. The CDR3 DNA is TGTGCCAGCAGCTTGGACTTCCGCCAATTATCTGGGGCCAACGTCCTGACTTTC.

The chain is built from TRBV23-1 and TRBJ2-6; possibly TRBD2 for D (6 bases). TRBV23-1 is reported as an ORF; its role is uncertain. This CDR3 spans 17 amino acids. With 5 bases removed from V and 5 bases from J, the gap between germline ends came to 19 bases. The CDR3 protein is CASSREVQQSRANVLTF. CDR3 DNA sequence: TGCGCCAGCAGTAGGGAGGTGCAACAAAGTCGGGCCAACGTCCTGACTTTC.

V usage is TRBV28 and J usage is TRBJ2-3; D gene ambiguous. Trimming pared 1 base from V and 0 bases from J, leaving 8 bases between. Germline V gene lookup returns CDR1 MDHEN and CDR2 SYDVKM. There are 15 residues in the CDR3. As DNA, the CDR3 is TGTGCCAGCAGTTTATTTGGAGCTAGCACAGATACGCAGTATTTT. Its protein product is CASSLFGASTDTQYF.

The chain joins TRBV4-1 to TRBJ2-7; 7 bases are a match to TRBD1. The CDR3 is made up of 13 amino acids. Trimming took 3 bases from V and 2 from J; bases not matched to a gene: 1. Per the germline V gene, CDR1 is MGHRA and CDR2 is YSYEKL. The CDR3 nucleotides are TGCGCCAGCAGCCATGGGACAGCCTACGAGCAGTACTTC. This codes for CASSHGTAYEQYF.

The V and J genes are TRBV30 and TRBJ2-3; 13 bases are a match to TRBD2. Trimming cost V 3 bases and J 5 bases; bases outside gene matches: 8. The CDR3 spans 16 residues. Germline CDR1 and CDR2: GTSNPN and SVGIG (reference sequence). The CDR3 DNA is TGTGCCTGGAGCGGACTAGCGGGAGAACGCCAAGATACGCAGTATTTT. The encoded protein is CAWSGLAGERQDTQYF.

This clone is medium-sized (0.01 to 0.1%) in the sample. J is TRBJ2-1 and V is TRBV19, with 7 nucleotides matching TRBD2. CDR1 and CDR2 (germline): LNHDA, SQIVND (reference sequence). The V gene end was trimmed by 3 bases and the J gene end by 3 bases; junction bases not matched to a gene: 5. The CDR3 length is 15 residues. CDR3 nucleotides: TGTGCCAGTAGTATTGGGGAGGGAGGCTACAATGAGCAGTTCTTC. Residues: CASSIGEGGYNEQFF.

V is TRBV6-5 and J is TRBJ2-7, with a weak D call TRBD1 (6 bases). Trimming removed 3 bases at V and 4 bases at J, with 19 bases between. Looked up from germline, CDR1 is MNHEY and CDR2 is SVGAGI. The CDR3 covers 16 residues. The CDR3 coding sequence is TGTGCCAGCAGTTATAGGTTAACAGGGTCAGGGTACGAGCAGTACTTC. Translating it yields CASSYRLTGSGYEQYF.

Worth noting for this clone: The sample contains more than one DNA sequence encoding this CDR3. The V gene is TRBV19, the J gene TRBJ2-7; TRBD2 is a possible D gene (5 bases). The CDR3 runs to 12 residues. Trimming removed 3 bases from V and 3 bases from J, with 6 bases in between. Germline values: CDR1 LNHDA, CDR2 SQIVND (reference sequence). CDR3 sequence: CASSIGGYEQYF. CDR3 in DNA: TGTGCCAGTAGTATCGGAGGCTACGAGCAGTACTTC.

The chain recombines TRBV2 with TRBJ2-7; D might be TRBD2 (5 bases). Germline V lookup: CDR1 SNHLY, CDR2 FYNNEI. V was pared by 3 bases and J by 1 base, with 10 bases between. This CDR3 is built from 14 residues. CDR3 protein: CASSDSTNSYEQYF. CDR3 DNA sequence: TGTGCCAGCAGTGATTCGACTAATTCCTACGAGCAGTACTTC. The full variable domain, with the rest looked up from reference TRBV2 and TRBJ2-7, is EPEVTQTPSHQVTQMGQEVILRCVPISNHLYFYWYRQILGQKVEFLVSFYNNEISEKSEIFDDQFSVERPDGSNFTLKIRSTKLEDSAMYFCASSDSTNSYEQYFGPGTRLTVT.

The genes are TRBV18 and TRBJ1-1; possibly TRBD1 for D (5 bases). V lost 6 bases and J 4 bases, leaving 15 bases between the germline ends. Germline V gene data show CDR1 as KGHSH and CDR2 as LQKENI. The CDR3 has 14 residues. As DNA, the CDR3 is TGTGCCAGCTCCTTATATGGTGGGGCCACTGAAGCTTTCTTT. This encodes CASSLYGGATEAFF.

J is TRBJ1-3 and V is TRBV28; tentatively, D is TRBD1 (6 bases). V was trimmed by 4 bases and J by 7 bases, leaving 11 bases between them. Germline assignment: CDR1 MDHEN and CDR2 SYDVKM. The CDR3 totals 13 residues. CDR3: CASSSRGLNTIYF. The DNA of the CDR3 is TGTGCCAGCAGTTCCAGGGGTCTGAACACCATATATTTT.

The rearrangement uses TRBV6-6 and TRBJ2-7; possibly TRBD1 for D (6 bases). The CDR3 has 15 amino acids. Germline CDR1 MNHNY, CDR2 SVGAGI (reference sequence). V lost 5 bases and J 3 bases, leaving 17 bases between the germline ends. The DNA for the CDR3 is TGTGCCAGCAGTCTGACAGGCGAAGGGGGCTACGAGCAGTACTTC. This translates into CASSLTGEGGYEQYF.

This chain uses TRBV5-1 with TRBJ2-5; D possibly corresponds to TRBD2 (5 bases). The germline V and J ends were trimmed by 0 bases and 3 bases, with 15 bases remaining between them. This CDR3 has 16 amino acids. The germline gives CDR1 SGHRS, CDR2 YFSETQ. CDR3: CASSLEPREVEETQYF. DNA of the CDR3: TGCGCCAGCAGCTTGGAGCCGAGGGAAGTGGAAGAGACCCAGTACTTC.

This chain links TRBV21-1 with TRBJ2-1; TRBD2 is taken as the D call from the table, unchecked against the DNA. TRBV21-1 is assigned pseudogene status. This CDR3 has 18 amino acids. CDR3 coding DNA: TGTGCCAGCAGCAAAGCGCTCTTCGCGGGGAGGTCCTACAATGAGCAGTTCTTC. This codes for CASSKALFAGRSYNEQFF.

This chain joins TRBV4-1 and TRBJ1-2, with D possibly TRBD1 on 5 matching bases. The V gene lost 0 bases and the J gene lost 8 bases, with 19 bases spanning the gap. This CDR3 has 16 amino acids. CDR1 and CDR2 (germline): MGHRA, YSYEKL. CDR3 bases: TGCGCCAGCAGCCAAGATCAGTCTTGGGGGGGGGAGGGCTACACCTTC. Encoded protein: CASSQDQSWGGEGYTF.

This chain uses TRBV19 with TRBJ2-7, with 9 bases identical to TRBD2. Losses at the gene ends were 2 bases for V and 2 bases for J; bases not matched to a gene: 4. Germline CDR1 reads LNHDA; CDR2 reads SQIVND (reference sequence). CDR3 length: 15 residues. CDR3 DNA: TGTGCCAGTAGTATAACGCGGGAGGGAGCCTACGAGCAGTACTTC. It codes for CASSITREGAYEQYF. The whole variable domain, filled in from reference TRBV19 and TRBJ2-7, reads DGGITQSPKYLFRKEGQNVTLSCEQNLNHDAMYWYRQDPGQGLRLIYYSQIVNDFQKGDIAEGYSVSREKKESFPLTVTSAQKNPTAFYLCASSITREGAYEQYFGPGTRLTVT.

The chain links TRBV6-5 to TRBJ2-7; 10 bases are a match to TRBD1. V shed 4 bases, J shed 2 bases, and the junction held 8 bases outside the gene matches. This CDR3 has 16 amino acids. CDR1 is MNHEY, CDR2 SVGAGI, per germline. This CDR3 reads CASSSTGTGAPYEQYF. The CDR3 DNA follows: TGTGCCAGCAGTTCCACCGGGACAGGGGCCCCCTACGAGCAGTACTTC.

A single count supports this clone. This rearrangement joins TRBV7-3 to TRBJ2-5; 10 nucleotides match TRBD1. Trimming at V came to 1 base and at J to 4 bases, leaving 6 bases not matched to a gene. The CDR3 contains 16 residues. From germline, CDR1 is SGHTA and CDR2 FQGTGA. DNA for the CDR3: TGTGCCAGCAGCTTAAGGGGGACAGGGGTAGGAGAGACCCAGTACTTC. This encodes CASSLRGTGVGETQYF.

The V gene is TRBV15, the J gene TRBJ1-5; D not certain. The length of the CDR3 is 14 residues. From germline, CDR1 is LNHNV and CDR2 YYDKDF (reference sequence). V lost 2 bases to trimming and J lost 5 bases, with 10 bases between them. As DNA, the CDR3 is TGTGCCACCAGCAGATACGGGTCGCATCAGCCCCAGCATTTT. This codes for CATSRYGSHQPQHF.